This is a list of T cell receptor beta chains from one sample in a study of blood T cell repertoires in COVID-19. TCRdb keeps only in-frame clones here, not all; method: immunoSEQ multiplex PCR. The sample lists about 100,000 clones; about 80% were seen once. The specimen sequenced was peripheral blood. The receptors were sampled from a man aged 65-85 years with acute or convalescent COVID-19. Each CDR3 is given with its conserved first and last residue. D genes are given only for firm matches. Only some rows state a clone size, as once, few, many or a class for expanded clones.

size,J,D,V,CDR3,DNA
-,TRBJ1-1,TRBD1,TRBV5-1,CASSPGQVRTEAFF,TGCGCCAGCAGCCCCGGACAGGTTAGGACTGAAGCTTTCTTT
-,TRBJ2-5,TRBD2,TRBV7-8,CASSRRDYQETQYF,TGTGCCAGCAGCCGCCGGGACTATCAAGAGACCCAGTACTTC
-,TRBJ1-1,-,TRBV5-1,CASSEGANTEAFF,TGCGCCAGCAGCGAAGGAGCGAACACTGAAGCTTTCTTT
-,TRBJ1-3,-,TRBV19,CASSLGGTSGNTIYF,TGTGCCAGTAGCCTCGGGGGGACCTCTGGAAACACCATATATTTT
-,TRBJ2-7,-,TRBV3-1/TRBV3-2,CASSFREIEQYF,TGTGCCAGCAGTTTTAGGGAGATCGAGCAGTACTTC
-,TRBJ1-2,-,TRBV9,CASSVSGTNYGYTF,TGTGCCAGCAGCGTCAGCGGGACCAACTATGGCTACACCTTC
-,TRBJ1-4,TRBD1,TRBV4-1,CASSQADRVTNEKLFF,TGCGCCAGCAGCCAAGCGGACAGGGTAACTAATGAAAAACTGTTTTTT
once,TRBJ2-7,-,TRBV6-5,CASSYGPQGSYEQYF,TGTGCCAGCAGTTACGGACCACAGGGCTCCTACGAGCAGTACTTC
-,TRBJ2-1,TRBD2,TRBV20-1,CSASKAGDNEQFF,TGCAGTGCTAGTAAAGCGGGGGACAATGAGCAGTTCTTC
-,TRBJ2-5,-,TRBV18,CASSPPLAETQYF,TGTGCCAGCTCACCACCCTTGGCAGAGACCCAGTACTTC
-,TRBJ2-3,TRBD2,TRBV9,CASSVLAAPTDTQYF,TGTGCCAGCAGCGTGCTAGCGGCCCCCACAGATACGCAGTATTTT
-,TRBJ2-2,TRBD1,TRBV5-1,CAGGQGTGELFF,TGCGCCGGGGGACAGGGGACCGGGGAGCTGTTTTTT
-,TRBJ2-3,-,TRBV5-6,CASSFGPDTQYF,TGTGCCAGCAGCTTCGGTCCAGATACGCAGTATTTT
few,TRBJ2-1,TRBD2,TRBV3-1/TRBV3-2,CASSQGLAGGDEQFF,TGTGCCAGCAGCCAAGGGCTAGCGGGGGGCGATGAGCAGTTCTTC
few,TRBJ1-1,TRBD1,TRBV6-1,CASSEQGAWGTEAFF,TGTGCCAGCAGTGAACAGGGGGCTTGGGGCACTGAAGCTTTCTTT
few,TRBJ1-2,TRBD1,TRBV27,CASFSTGGAGDYGYTF,TGTGCCAGCTTTTCTACAGGGGGCGCGGGGGACTATGGCTACACCTTC